The 23 T cell receptor beta chains listed next were all sequenced from one sample in a study of OX40 agonist ivuxolimab in advanced cancers. The assay was immunoSEQ multiplex PCR, and TCRdb's table has in-frame clones only and misses some. In the table there are tens of thousands of clones, around 81% of which are singletons. The input for sequencing was CD4+ or CD8+ T cells sorted from blood, taken in a trial of the OX40 agonist ivuxolimab. Receptors originate from an adult with an advanced solid tumor such as melanoma, head and neck, liver or kidney cancer.

This chain links TRBV7-2 with TRBJ2-7; D could derive from TRBD1 or TRBD2 (5 bases each). Per germline, CDR1 SGHTA and CDR2 FQGNSA. Trimming left V 5 bases short and J 3 bases short, with 14 bases between. The CDR3 is 14 residues long. The CDR3 DNA follows: TGTGCCAGCAGCCTCCCGGGGCGGGTCTACGAGCAGTACTTC. Translating it yields CASSLPGRVYEQYF.

This chain links TRBV19 with TRBJ1-6; TRBD1 is a possible D gene (5 bases). This CDR3 comprises 14 residues. In germline, CDR1 is LNHDA, CDR2 SQIVND (reference sequence). V lost 6 bases, J lost 5 bases, and 11 bases lay in between. The CDR3 sequence: CASRAGYHNSPLHF. CDR3 sequence (DNA): TGTGCCAGTAGAGCAGGGTACCATAATTCACCCCTCCACTTT. The full variable domain, in which reference TRBV19 and TRBJ1-6 provide the parts outside the CDR3, is DGGITQSPKYLFRKEGQNVTLSCEQNLNHDAMYWYRQDPGQGLRLIYYSQIVNDFQKGDIAEGYSVSREKKESFPLTVTSAQKNPTAFYLCASRAGYHNSPLHFGNGTRLTVT.

The rearrangement links TRBV14 to TRBJ2-2, with a tentative D call TRBD1 (5 bases). V lost 3 bases and J lost 1, with 15 bases in between. From germline, CDR1 is SGHDN and CDR2 FVKESK. CDR3 length equals 17 residues. The CDR3 sequence: CASSQPRIGQNTGELFF. In DNA, the CDR3 is TGTGCCAGCAGCCAGCCACGGATCGGACAGAACACCGGGGAGCTGTTTTTT.

This clone was detected once. The chain carries TRBV10-1 and TRBJ2-1; either TRBD1 or TRBD2 may supply D (5 bases each). The CDR3 contains 13 residues. CDR1 WNHNN and CDR2 SYGVQD come from the germline V gene (reference sequence). V was shortened by 3 bases and J by 9 bases, with 12 bases between the two germline ends. CDR3 in amino acids: CASSERGRFEQFF. The CDR3 DNA reads TGCGCCAGCAGTGAAAGGGGACGTTTTGAGCAGTTCTTC.

The gene calls are TRBV30 and TRBJ2-7, with 8 bases fitting TRBD1. The CDR3 is 11 amino acids. J was trimmed by 9 bases and V by 1 base; bases with no gene match: 2. Germline V CDR1 and CDR2: GTSNPN, SVGIG (reference sequence). CDR3 sequence: CAWSATGGQYF. DNA for the CDR3: TGTGCCTGGAGTGCCACAGGGGGGCAGTACTTC.

The chain is built from TRBV28 and TRBJ1-2, with D tentatively TRBD1 (5 bases). There are 13 residues in the CDR3. CDR1 and CDR2 from the germline V gene are MDHEN and SYDVKM. V was trimmed by 7 bases and J by 4 bases, leaving 13 bases between them. This CDR3 is CASTGGRAYGYTF. Written as DNA, the CDR3 is TGTGCCAGCACGGGCGGCAGGGCCTATGGCTACACCTTC.

This clone has a handful of counts. The J gene is TRBJ2-3, the V gene TRBV7-8; 8 positions agree with TRBD2. Germline CDR1 SGHVS, CDR2 FQNEAQ. The CDR3 spans 15 residues. V lost 0 bases to trimming and J lost 3 bases; unmatched junction nucleotides: 2. CDR3 amino acids: CASSLAQRETDTQYF. CDR3 sequence (DNA): TGTGCCAGCAGCTTAGCCCAGCGGGAGACAGATACGCAGTATTTT.

The V call is TRBV13, the J call TRBJ2-3; tentatively, D is TRBD2 (6 bases). V was pared by 5 bases and J by 5 bases, with 11 bases between. The CDR3 is made up of 13 amino acids. Germline V CDR1 and CDR2: PRHDT, FYEKMQ (reference sequence). In nucleotides, the CDR3 is TGTGCCAGCAGCCCCAGACTAGTAGATACGCAGTATTTT. It is translated as CASSPRLVDTQYF.

This chain uses TRBV18 with TRBJ2-7; the D gene could be TRBD1 or TRBD2 (5 bases each). The V gene lost 3 bases and the J gene lost 7 bases, with 19 bases spanning the gap. CDR1 and CDR2 from the germline V gene are KGHSH and LQKENI. This CDR3 comprises 15 residues. CDR3 region: CASSPTGTGLWEQYF. The CDR3, as DNA: TGTGCCAGCTCACCCACCGGGACGGGTTTGTGGGAGCAGTACTTC.

The chain joins TRBV28 to TRBJ2-7; possibly TRBD2 for D (5 bases). Germline V gene sequence: CDR1 MDHEN, CDR2 SYDVKM. The ends were cut back, 3 bases at V and 3 bases at J, with 15 bases in the middle. This CDR3 contains 15 residues. Written as DNA, the CDR3 is TGTGCCAGCAGTTTCGAATCCCGGGGAGACTACGAGCAGTACTTC. Its protein product is CASSFESRGDYEQYF.

The chain is built from TRBV19 and TRBJ1-2, with a tentative D call TRBD1 (5 bases). CDR3 length: 13 residues. V lost 3 bases and J lost 3, with 8 bases in between. CDR1 and CDR2 from the germline V gene are LNHDA and SQIVND (reference sequence). CDR3 in DNA: TGTGCCAGTAGTATCCCAGGGCACTATGGCTACACCTTC. This translates into CASSIPGHYGYTF.

The chain uses TRBV28 and TRBJ1-3, with D unclear. From germline, CDR1 is MDHEN and CDR2 SYDVKM. V shed 2 bases and J shed 0 bases, with 5 bases lying between them. CDR3 length: 14 residues. As DNA, the CDR3 is TGTGCCAGCAGTTTACTTCCCTCTGGAAACACCATATATTTT. As protein: CASSLLPSGNTIYF.

By share, this clone ranks as medium-sized. The DNA of the CDR3 is TGCGCCAGCAGCCAAGAACTAGCGGGGGGGCCCGACGGGGAGCTGTTTTTT. Translation gives CASSQELAGGPDGELFF. V gene TRBV4-1 combines with J gene TRBJ2-2; TRBD2 matches 13 bases. CDR3 length: 17 amino acids. CDR1 and CDR2 from the germline V gene are MGHRA and YSYEKL. Trimming removed 0 bases from V and 7 bases from J; junction bases left unmatched: 5.

The V call is TRBV11-1, the J call TRBJ1-2; TRBD1 agrees at 9 bases. The length of the CDR3 is 16 residues. V trimming: 1 base; J trimming: 4 bases; junction bases outside the gene matches: 7. Germline V CDR1 and CDR2: SGHAT, FQDESV (reference sequence). CDR3 loop: CASSLGDRARGYGYTF. The CDR3 DNA is TGTGCCAGCAGCTTAGGGGACAGGGCCCGCGGCTATGGCTACACCTTC. Drawing the rest from reference TRBV11-1 and TRBJ1-2, the complete variable domain is EAEVAQSPRYKITEKSQAVAFWCDPISGHATLYWYRQILGQGPELLVQFQDESVVDDSQLPKDRFSAERLKGVDSTLKIQPAELGDSAMYLCASSLGDRARGYGYTFGSGTRLTVV.

V and J are TRBV7-2 and TRBJ1-5; D gene ambiguous. V lost 4 bases to trimming and J lost 5 bases, with 15 bases between them. The CDR3 consists of 15 residues. The germline CDR1 and CDR2 sequences are SGHTA and FQGNSA. CDR3 DNA sequence: TGTGCCAGCAGCTCAGGCGGGCCCTCAGATCAGCCCCAGCATTTT. Translating gives CASSSGGPSDQPQHF.

The chain combines TRBV2 with TRBJ1-2; the match to TRBD1 covers 8 bases. Germline V lookup: CDR1 SNHLY, CDR2 FYNNEI. This CDR3 is 13 amino acids long. Trimming removed 6 bases from V and 8 bases from J; junction bases left unmatched: 8. The CDR3: CASRVTGAGGYTF. The CDR3 nucleotides are TGTGCCAGCAGGGTGACAGGGGCAGGAGGCTACACCTTC.

The chain combines TRBV16 with TRBJ2-7; 8 bases align to TRBD2. Trimming took 4 bases from V and 3 from J; bases not matched to a gene: 5. The CDR3 extends over 14 amino acids. Germline V gene data show CDR1 as KGHSY and CDR2 as FQNENV. CDR3 sequence reads: CASSPPSGSYEQYF. The CDR3 DNA sequence: TGTGCCAGCAGCCCCCCCAGCGGGAGCTACGAGCAGTACTTC.

The DNA of the CDR3 is TGTGCCAGCAGCTTAGGGGGACCCTACGAAACCCAGTACTTC. This gives the protein CASSLGGPYETQYF. This chain links TRBV7-2 with TRBJ2-5, with D perhaps assigned TRBD1 or TRBD2 (5 bases each). CDR1 and CDR2 (germline): SGHTA, FQGNSA. The CDR3 contains 14 residues. The V end was cut by 1 base, the J end by 8 bases, with 14 bases between.

In this sample, this clone turned up a few times. V usage is TRBV2 and J usage is TRBJ1-3; D gene uncertain. The germline gives CDR1 SNHLY, CDR2 FYNNEI. Trimming pared 6 bases from V and 3 bases from J, leaving 15 bases between. The CDR3 totals 15 residues. In DNA form, the CDR3 reads TGTGCCAGCAGCTTACTTACCGGGATTGGAAACACCATATATTTT. This translates into CASSLLTGIGNTIYF. The full variable domain, completed using reference TRBV2 and TRBJ1-3, is EPEVTQTPSHQVTQMGQEVILRCVPISNHLYFYWYRQILGQKVEFLVSFYNNEISEKSEIFDDQFSVERPDGSNFTLKIRSTKLEDSAMYFCASSLLTGIGNTIYFGEGSWLTVV.

This chain joins TRBV28 and TRBJ2-7; the D gene is possibly TRBD2 (6 bases). The CDR3 length is 14 residues. CDR1 is MDHEN, CDR2 SYDVKM, per germline. V shed 5 bases and J shed 6 bases, with 17 bases lying between them. CDR3 bases: TGTGCCAGCAGTCCCAGACTAGTGGGCCGCGAGCAGTACTTC. The encoded protein is CASSPRLVGREQYF.

The chain carries TRBV5-4 and TRBJ1-1; D is unclear. The CDR3 extends over 13 amino acids. Trimming left V 9 bases short and J 1 base short, with 13 bases between. Germline V CDR1 and CDR2: SGHNT, YYREEE (reference sequence). The CDR3 DNA is TGTGCCACTACATACAGACCGAACACTGAAGCTTTCTTT. Its protein is CATTYRPNTEAFF.

CDR3 DNA: TGTGCCAGCAGGCCCCCGGGACAGGGTATCCCTGGGGCCAACGTCCTGACTTTC. This translates into CASRPPGQGIPGANVLTF. V is TRBV2 and J is TRBJ2-6, with 9 nucleotides matching TRBD1. Per germline, CDR1 SNHLY and CDR2 FYNNEI. V lost 6 bases to trimming and J lost 2 bases; unmatched junction nucleotides: 11. The length of the CDR3 is 18 residues.

V gene TRBV6-5 combines with J gene TRBJ1-1, with D tentatively TRBD1 (5 bases). The CDR3 contains 14 residues. Trimming took off 6 bases at V and 0 bases at J, with 11 bases between the two ends. Germline CDR1 MNHEY, CDR2 SVGAGI. The CDR3 coding sequence is TGTGCCAGCAGAAAGGGGCGACTGAACACTGAAGCTTTCTTT. Its protein is CASRKGRLNTEAFF.